The clone carrying this TCR beta chain was detected only once. Sequenced by immunoSEQ multiplex PCR; TCRdb stores in-frame clones only, minus some. The sample records roughly 160,000 clones, about 85% being singletons. The CDR3 runs to 13 residues. Per germline, CDR1 MRHNA and CDR2 SNTAGT. V was pared by 9 bases and J by 0 bases, with 11 bases between. This record belongs to a study of blood T cell repertoires in COVID-19. At the level of the study: There were acute and convalescent COVID-19 samples, and they came from the United States, Italy and Spain. The cDNA or gDNA used as material had been derived from T cells, B-cell-depleted T cells, or PBMCs.

This TCR was sampled from a woman in her forties or fifties with COVID-19, enrolled during active disease. Material: peripheral blood. V and J are TRBV6-4 and TRBJ1-1; D is unclear. CDR3 nucleotide sequence: TGTGCCAGAGATCGGGTGGTGAACACTGAAGCTTTCTTT. Translation: CARDRVVNTEAFF.